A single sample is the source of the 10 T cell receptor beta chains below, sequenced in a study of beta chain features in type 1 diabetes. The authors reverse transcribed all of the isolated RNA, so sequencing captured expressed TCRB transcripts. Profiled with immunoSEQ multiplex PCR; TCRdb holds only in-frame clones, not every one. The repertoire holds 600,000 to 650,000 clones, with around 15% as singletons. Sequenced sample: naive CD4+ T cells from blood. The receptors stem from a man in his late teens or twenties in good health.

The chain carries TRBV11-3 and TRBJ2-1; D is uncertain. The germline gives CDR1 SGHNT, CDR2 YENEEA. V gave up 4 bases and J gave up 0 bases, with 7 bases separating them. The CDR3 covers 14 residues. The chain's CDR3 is CASSSPGSYNEQFF. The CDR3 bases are TGTGCCAGCAGCTCTCCAGGCTCCTACAATGAGCAGTTCTTC.

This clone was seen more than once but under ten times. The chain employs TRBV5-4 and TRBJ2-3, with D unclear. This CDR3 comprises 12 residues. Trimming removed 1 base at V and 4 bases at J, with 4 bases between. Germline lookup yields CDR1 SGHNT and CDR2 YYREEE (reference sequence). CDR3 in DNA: TGTGCCAGCAGCTTGTACGCAGATACGCAGTATTTT. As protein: CASSLYADTQYF.

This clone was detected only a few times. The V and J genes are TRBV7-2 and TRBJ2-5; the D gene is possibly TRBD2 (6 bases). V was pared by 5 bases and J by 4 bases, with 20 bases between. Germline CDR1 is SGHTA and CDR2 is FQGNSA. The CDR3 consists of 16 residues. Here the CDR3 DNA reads TGTGCCAGCAGCAAAGCCCAGGTCCTGGGAGGAGAGACCCAGTACTTC. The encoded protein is CASSKAQVLGGETQYF.

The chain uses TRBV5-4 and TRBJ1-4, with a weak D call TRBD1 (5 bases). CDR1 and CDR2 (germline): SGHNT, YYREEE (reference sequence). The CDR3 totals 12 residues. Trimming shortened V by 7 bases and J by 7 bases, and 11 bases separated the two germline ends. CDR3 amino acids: CASGSGAEKLFF. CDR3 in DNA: TGTGCCAGCGGCAGCGGGGCTGAAAAACTGTTTTTT.

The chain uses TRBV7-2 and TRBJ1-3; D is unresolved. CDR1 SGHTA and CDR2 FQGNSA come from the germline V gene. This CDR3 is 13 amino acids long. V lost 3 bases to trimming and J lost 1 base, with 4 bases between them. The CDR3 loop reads CASSFFSGNTIYF. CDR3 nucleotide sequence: TGTGCCAGCAGCTTTTTTTCTGGAAACACCATATATTTT.

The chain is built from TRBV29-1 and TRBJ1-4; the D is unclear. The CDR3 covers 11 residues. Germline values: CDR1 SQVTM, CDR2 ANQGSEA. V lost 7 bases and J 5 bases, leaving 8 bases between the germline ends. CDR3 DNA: TGCAGCGCCAAGGAAAATGAAAAACTGTTTTTT. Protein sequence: CSAKENEKLFF. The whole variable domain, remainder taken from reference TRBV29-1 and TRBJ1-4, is SAVISQKPSRDICQRGTSLTIQCQVDSQVTMMFWYRQQPGQSLTLIATANQGSEATYESGFVIDKFPISRPNLTFSTLTVSNMSPEDSSIYLCSAKENEKLFFGSGTQLSVL.

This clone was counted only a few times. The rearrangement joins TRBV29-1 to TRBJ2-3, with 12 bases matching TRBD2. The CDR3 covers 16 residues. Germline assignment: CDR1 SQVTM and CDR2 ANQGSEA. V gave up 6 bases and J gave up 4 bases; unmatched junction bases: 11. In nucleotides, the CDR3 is TGCAGCGTCCGTCGACTAGCGGGAGCTTGGGCAGATACGCAGTATTTT. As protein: CSVRRLAGAWADTQYF.

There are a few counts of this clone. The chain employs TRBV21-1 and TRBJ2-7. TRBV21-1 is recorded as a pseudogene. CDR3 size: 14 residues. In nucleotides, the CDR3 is TGTGCCAGCAGCACCCAAAGGGCTGAATACGAGCAGTACTTC. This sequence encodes CASSTQRAEYEQYF.

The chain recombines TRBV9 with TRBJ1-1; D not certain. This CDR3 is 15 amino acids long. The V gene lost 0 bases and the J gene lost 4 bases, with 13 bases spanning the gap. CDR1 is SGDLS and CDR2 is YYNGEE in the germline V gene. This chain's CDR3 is CASSVAGREGTEAFF. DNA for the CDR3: TGTGCCAGCAGCGTAGCCGGGCGGGAAGGCACTGAAGCTTTCTTT.

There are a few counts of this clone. This CDR3 is CASSWGGNREEQYF. The CDR3 coding sequence is TGTGCCAGCAGCTGGGGAGGGAACAGGGAGGAGCAGTACTTC. The rearrangement joins TRBV5-4 to TRBJ2-7, with D possibly TRBD2 on 7 matching bases. The CDR3 is made up of 14 amino acids. Germline V gene data show CDR1 as SGHNT and CDR2 as YYREEE (reference sequence). V was pared by 3 bases and J by 7 bases, with 17 bases between.